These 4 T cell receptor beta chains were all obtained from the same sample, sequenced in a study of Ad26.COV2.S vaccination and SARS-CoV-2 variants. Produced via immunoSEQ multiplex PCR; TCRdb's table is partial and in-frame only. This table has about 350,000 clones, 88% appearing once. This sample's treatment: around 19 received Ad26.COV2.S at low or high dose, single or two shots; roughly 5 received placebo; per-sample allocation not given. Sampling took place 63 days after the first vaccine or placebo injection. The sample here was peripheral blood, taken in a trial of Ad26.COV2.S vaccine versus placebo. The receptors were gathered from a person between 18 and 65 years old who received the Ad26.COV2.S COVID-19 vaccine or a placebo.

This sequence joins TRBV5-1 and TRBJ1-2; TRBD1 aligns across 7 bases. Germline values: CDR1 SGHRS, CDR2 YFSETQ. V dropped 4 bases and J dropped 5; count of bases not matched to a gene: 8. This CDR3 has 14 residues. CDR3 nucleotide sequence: TGCGCCAGCAGCCCTAGGACAGGTGGATATGGCTACACCTTC. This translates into CASSPRTGGYGYTF.

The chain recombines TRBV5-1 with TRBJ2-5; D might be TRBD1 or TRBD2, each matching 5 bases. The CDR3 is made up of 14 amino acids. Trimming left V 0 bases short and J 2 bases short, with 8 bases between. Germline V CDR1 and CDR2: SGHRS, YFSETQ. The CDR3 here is CASSLEGPQETQYF. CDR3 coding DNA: TGCGCCAGCAGCTTGGAGGGACCGCAAGAGACCCAGTACTTC.

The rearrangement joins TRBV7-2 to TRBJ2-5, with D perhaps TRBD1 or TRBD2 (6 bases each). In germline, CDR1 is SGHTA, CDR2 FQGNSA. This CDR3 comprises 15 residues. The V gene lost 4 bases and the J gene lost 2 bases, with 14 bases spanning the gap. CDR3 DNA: TGTGCCAGCAGCTCCCCGGGGGCCGGGCAAGAGACCCAGTACTTC. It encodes CASSSPGAGQETQYF.

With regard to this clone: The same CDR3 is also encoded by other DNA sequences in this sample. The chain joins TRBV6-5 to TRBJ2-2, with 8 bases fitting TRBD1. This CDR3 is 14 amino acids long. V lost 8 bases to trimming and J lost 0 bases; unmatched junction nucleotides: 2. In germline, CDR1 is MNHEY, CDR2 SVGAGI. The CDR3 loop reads CASRTGTNTGELFF. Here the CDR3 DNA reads TGTGCCAGCCGGACAGGGACGAACACCGGGGAGCTGTTTTTT.